This T cell receptor (beta chain) comes out of a study of T cell repertoires in cytomegalovirus infection. Study-level background: CMV infection and matching HLA type were both indicated by public TCR beta signatures.

MiXCR, run by TCRdb on the reads, gives a single entry per CDR3 protein. The sample yields about 310,000 distinct CDR3 sequences, around a sixth seen once. The study, taken as a whole, reports: Cumulative public TCR beta family frequency identified CMV carriers with the relevant HLA. The study found HLA-C-restricted CMV-specific TCR beta clonotypes dominating the ex vivo response.

CDR1 and CDR2 (germline): SGHRS, YFSETQ. There are 15 residues in the CDR3. The V end was cut by 4 bases, the J end by 1 base, with 14 bases between. There are a few counts of this clonotype. Its antigen is unknown. What was sequenced was PBMCs. J is TRBJ2-5 and V is TRBV5-1; D is ambiguous. This receptor was taken from a human donor in good health (CMV status not recorded). Some clones in this sample may be carry-over from other donors' samples. CDR3 residues: CASSPLPGLQETQYF. CDR3 coding DNA: TGCGCCAGCAGCCCCCTCCCGGGCCTCCAAGAGACCCAGTACTTC. The variable domain in full, with the rest retrieved from reference TRBV5-1 and TRBJ2-5, is KAGVTQTPRYLIKTRGQQVTLSCSPISGHRSVSWYQQTPGQGLQFLFEYFSETQRNKGNFPGRFSGRQFSNSRSEMNVSTLELGDSALYLCASSPLPGLQETQYFGPGTRLLVL.